This T cell receptor (beta chain) came from a study of neurological immune-mediated disorders. Regarding the study as a whole: TCR clonal expansion peaked in HTLV-1-associated myelopathy patients and was lowest in multiple sclerosis patients.

MiXCR was run by TCRdb on the 5' RACE reads, yielding one entry per CDR3 protein. The data contain tens of thousands of distinct CDR3 sequences, over 12% of them singletons. This clonotype has at least ten counts. Its antigen is unknown. CDR1 is SGHTA, CDR2 FQGNSA, per germline. V was clipped by 3 bases and J by 5 bases; unmatched bases: 12. There are 17 residues in the CDR3. Individuals who volunteered at a blood bank located in Maryland, USA, made up the group of healthy controls. The chain uses TRBV7-2 and TRBJ2-3, with 9 bases aligning to TRBD2. Input material: PBMCs. The clonotype comes from a woman between 45 and 60 years old in good health. The DNA for the CDR3 is TGTGCCAGCAGCTTTGGGGTAGCTGCGGGAGGGGGAGATACGCAGTATTTT. The encoded protein is CASSFGVAAGGGDTQYF.